These 8 T cell receptor beta chains were all obtained from the same sample, sequenced in a study of T cells expressing NK-cell markers (TCRdb year 2020). Library preparation was by 5' RACE. TCRdb lists the instrument as Illumina HiSeq 2000. The reads went through TCRdb reprocessing, and each CDR3 protein sequence gets one entry with no DNA. The sample table includes about 32,000 distinct CDR3 sequences. About 60% of the sample is taken by the ten largest. Sequenced sample: blood T cells: a sorted CD56 or NKG2C T cell subset, CD4+ or CD8+ T cells, or bulk PBMC T cells (not recorded which). The source is a woman aged 18 to 75 in good health.

The chain has TRBV15 and TRBJ2-7; TCRdb's assignment of TRBD2 cannot be checked, as there is no DNA. Germline loops: CDR1 LNHNV, CDR2 YYDKDF (reference sequence). The CDR3 sequence is 14 residues long. The CDR3 is CATSMGLAEYEQYF.

The chain has TRBV27 and TRBJ1-1; TCRdb's D call of TRBD1 is untestable without DNA. Germline CDR1 reads MNHEY; CDR2 reads SMNVEV (reference sequence). The CDR3 is 15 residues long. CDR3 region: CASSPGTPVHTEAFF.

V usage is TRBV29-1 and J usage is TRBJ2-7; TCRdb's D call of TRBD1 is untestable without DNA. The length of the CDR3 is 13 residues. The germline V gene encodes CDR1 SQVTM and CDR2 ANQGSEA. CDR3 sequence: CSVGRDRTDEQYF.

The chain joins TRBV3-1 to TRBJ2-3; TCRdb's D call, TRBD2, is unchecked because there is no DNA. The germline V gene has CDR1 LGHDT and CDR2 YNNKEL (reference sequence). The CDR3 has 16 amino acids. The CDR3 protein is CASSSTASGGTDTQYF.

The chain couples TRBV27 to TRBJ2-7; TCRdb names TRBD2, which stays unverified in the absence of DNA. CDR3 length: 15 amino acids. Germline CDR1 MNHEY, CDR2 SMNVEV (reference sequence). The CDR3 region is CASGSQGPSSYEQYF.

The V and J genes are TRBV7-3 and TRBJ2-6; TCRdb calls TRBD1, which cannot be checked without DNA. The germline V gene encodes CDR1 SGHTA and CDR2 FQGTGA. CDR3 length equals 18 residues. The chain's CDR3 is CASSSTLSGISGANVLTF.

This chain connects TRBV7-9 to TRBJ2-1; TCRdb designates TRBD2, a call that cannot be tested without DNA. The CDR3 runs to 17 residues. Germline V gene lookup returns CDR1 SEHNR and CDR2 FQNEAQ (reference sequence). The chain's CDR3 is CASSLGELAGGYNEQFF.

The chain has TRBV7-2 and TRBJ2-7; no DNA is available, so the TRBD2 call from TCRdb remains unchecked. The CDR3 has 13 residues. Germline V CDR1 and CDR2: SGHTA, FQGNSA. This CDR3 reads CASGGTSVYEQYF.